Detailed here is one T cell receptor beta chain. The antigen remains undetermined. The data stem from a study of shared clonotypes between healthy human individuals. Study background: Donor ages ranged 18 to 49 years: a couple of women, three men. Donors had three CD4 naive, three CD4 memory, two CD8 naive and one CD8 memory plate apiece.

Broader study findings: Relative to clonotypes present in all four donors, those not shared had lower generation probabilities. A handful of donors showed sharing of approximately 5% of naive CD4 clonotypes.

The naive CD8 population came from CD45RO-negative cells selected for CCR7, without terminally differentiated effector memory CD45RA+ cells. Germline assignment: CDR1 LNHDA and CDR2 SQIVND (reference sequence). The V and J ends lost 7 bases and 8 bases respectively, with 15 bases between them. This CDR3 has 13 residues. Some clones are missing from TCRdb's copy, which holds only in-frame ones; the method was immunoSEQ multiplex PCR. The table has around 550,000 clones, around 95% seen once; the top ten hold about 0.11%. The sequence was collected from a woman under 40 in good health. The V and J genes are TRBV19 and TRBJ2-4; D might be TRBD1 (6 bases). Sequencing was done on a sample of naive CD8+ T cells sorted from blood. CDR3 coding DNA: TGTGCCAGTAACCCACAGGGCGTCGACATTCAGTACTTC. It specifies CASNPQGVDIQYF.